This T cell receptor beta chain was identified in a study of PD-1 blockade in classical Hodgkin lymphoma. Losses at the gene ends were 7 bases for V and 4 bases for J; bases not matched to a gene: 10. The CDR3 sequence is 15 residues long. CDR1 and CDR2 from the germline V gene are MDHEN and SYDVKM. Notes on this clone: As yet, its antigen is unknown.

Each patient experienced a relapse that followed autologous stem cell transplantation, and brentuximab vedotin exposure varied. Assay: immunoSEQ multiplex PCR; the TCRdb copy retains only in-frame clones and omits some. The sample gives approximately 51,000 clones, 73% of which show up once; approximately 16% is in the top ten. Study-wide results and limits: Newly diagnosed patients had baseline TCR diversity that was reportedly lower than that of healthy donors.

This chain uses TRBV28 with TRBJ2-3; 8 bases match TRBD2. The specimen was peripheral blood mononuclear cells (PBMCs), collected before the second cycle of nivolumab. The receptor was isolated from a human donor with classical Hodgkin lymphoma. The DNA for the CDR3 is TGTGCCAGCACGGGGGGTAGCGGGAATGCAGATACGCAGTATTTT. Translation gives CASTGGSGNADTQYF.